Presented here are 17 T cell receptor beta chains from one specimen sequenced in a study of tumor and adjacent non-tumor tissue in lung cancer. The library came from three nested PCR rounds adapted from ARM-PCR protocols. TCRdb analysed the multiplex PCR reads with MiXCR anew, one entry per CDR3 protein. The repertoire holds approximately 82,000 distinct CDR3 sequences, approximately 82% seen once, with around 40% in the top ten. No cell sorting was done before RNA was extracted from the tissue. This non-tumor lung sample came from over 3 cm beyond the tumor edge. The material sequenced was distant non-tumor lung tissue. Source of these receptors: a man between 65 and 85 years old with non-small cell lung cancer.

Note on this clonotype: A junction end diverges from the germline sequence, so it may reflect a read error. The chain employs TRBV29-1 and TRBJ1-6, with 8 bases that match TRBD1. CDR1 and CDR2 from the germline V gene are SQVTM and ANQGSEA. The CDR3 contains 13 residues. The CDR3 coding sequence is TGCAGCGTGAAGACAGGGGAAAGTTCACCCCTCTACTTT. Amino acid sequence: CSVKTGESSPLYF.

Ten or more counts support this clonotype. The chain uses TRBV10-1 and TRBJ1-6; tentative D call: TRBD1 (6 bases). This CDR3 has 13 amino acids. With 0 bases removed from V and 14 bases from J, the gap between germline ends came to 11 bases. The germline CDR1 and CDR2 sequences are WNHNN and SYGVQD (reference sequence). CDR3 bases: TGCGCCAGCAGTGAGTCGAGGGGGGATACCCTCCACTTT. Its protein is CASSESRGDTLHF.

This clonotype was detected only once. A read error may produce the germline difference seen at one junction end. The V and J genes are TRBV6-1 and TRBJ2-6; D perhaps matches TRBD1 (5 bases). The CDR3 is 15 residues long. In germline, CDR1 is MNHNS, CDR2 SASEGT. In DNA form, the CDR3 reads TGTACCAGCAGTGTCACAAGGGCTGGGGCCAACGTCCTGAATTTC. It translates to CTSSVTRAGANVLNF.

In its sample, this clonotype was seen once. A much larger clonotype is one base distant, so this may be a read error. The chain has TRBV19 and TRBJ1-5; D ambiguous. The CDR3 contains 15 residues. Germline V gives CDR1 LNHDA, CDR2 SQIVND (reference sequence). The CDR3: CPSSMKLGLNQPQHF. In DNA form, the CDR3 reads TGTCCCAGTAGCATGAAGCTGGGTCTTAATCAGCCCCAGCATTTT.

Of note for this clonotype: An end of the junction differs from the germline gene, which may be a read error. The V call is TRBV4-1, the J call TRBJ1-2, with 8 nucleotides matching TRBD1. The CDR3 loop spans 12 amino acids. Germline CDR1 is MGHRA and CDR2 is YSYEKL. For the CDR3, the DNA is TGCGCCAGTAGCCTCAGGGGGCAGGGCTACACCTTC. Amino acids: CASSLRGQGYTF.

This clonotype was observed once. This chain uses TRBV14 with TRBJ2-5; maybe TRBD2 (7 bases). CDR1 SGHDN and CDR2 FVKESK come from the germline V gene. The CDR3 sequence is 11 residues long. The CDR3 nucleotides read TGTGTCAACAACCAAGCGGGGACACAGTACTTC. It translates to CVNNQAGTQYF.

Note on this clonotype: This may be a read error, as it is one base from a much larger clone. The CDR3: CASSLKVWTSGYNEQFF. CDR3 DNA sequence: TGTGCCAGCAGCTTAAAGGTGTGGACTAGCGGTTACAATGAGCAGTTCTTC. The V call is TRBV5-4, the J call TRBJ2-1; TRBD2 matches 10 bases. V gave up 2 bases and J gave up 4 bases; unmatched junction bases: 9. Germline CDR1 reads SGHNT; CDR2 reads YYREEE (reference sequence). The CDR3 consists of 17 residues.

This clonotype was counted only a few times. This sequence joins TRBV16 and TRBJ2-7; the D gene is possibly TRBD1 (6 bases). Between the trimmed V and J ends, which lost 3 bases and 5 bases, there was a span of 11 bases. The CDR3 length is 13 residues. Looked up from germline, CDR1 is KGHSY and CDR2 is FQNENV. The CDR3 region has the DNA TGTGCCAGCAGCCAGGGACACTTTAACGAGCAGTACTTC. As protein: CASSQGHFNEQYF.

A word on this clonotype: Germline and junction disagree at one end, which may indicate a read error. The gene calls are TRBV29-1 and TRBJ1-1, with D hard to call. The germline V gene has CDR1 SQVTM and CDR2 ANQGSEA. This CDR3 comprises 11 residues. This CDR3 is CSIIVVADAFF. The CDR3 bases are TGCAGCATTATTGTAGTCGCTGATGCTTTCTTT.

For this clonotype: The CDR3 does not close with the conserved phenylalanine or tryptophan, likely indicating a read error. The rearrangement uses TRBV4-2 and TRBJ2-3; D remains unclear. The CDR3 spans 15 residues. CDR1 is LGHNA, CDR2 YNFKEQ, per germline. Trimming removed 2 bases at V and 3 bases at J, with 12 bases between. The CDR3 DNA reads as TGTGCCAGCAGCCAATCTCTGGGCGTGACAGATACGCAGTATTCT. This encodes CASSQSLGVTDTQYS.

The chain has TRBV29-1 and TRBJ1-1, with 8 nucleotides matching TRBD1. Per the germline V gene, CDR1 is SQVTM and CDR2 is ANQGSEA. With 2 bases clipped from V and 7 bases from J, the junction kept 9 bases outside the gene matches. CDR3 length equals 14 residues. In DNA form, the CDR3 reads TGCAGCGTTGAACAGGGGGCTACTGGCAATGAAGCTTTCTTT. This encodes CSVEQGATGNEAFF.

This chain uses TRBV6-2 or TRBV6-3 with TRBJ2-7; 9 bases agree with TRBD1. CDR1 and CDR2 from the germline V gene are MNHEY and SVGEGT. The CDR3 sequence is 15 residues long. The CDR3 coding sequence is TGTGCCAACAGTACCAAGACAGGGGGATCCTACGAGCAGTACGTC. Translation gives CANSTKTGGSYEQYV.

This clonotype was picked up a small number of times. Given a much more abundant clone one base away, this may be a read error. The rearrangement joins TRBV12-3 or TRBV12-4 to TRBJ2-7, with a weak D call TRBD1 (5 bases). The CDR3 is made up of 14 amino acids. The CDR3, as DNA: TGTGTCAGCAGTTTTGACAGTATCTCCTACGAGCAGTACTTC. Translating it yields CVSSFDSISYEQYF.

This clonotype was counted a few times. This chain connects TRBV7-9 to TRBJ2-3; D possibly corresponds to TRBD2 (6 bases). Trimming cost V 3 bases and J 8 bases, with 15 bases left between them. The germline CDR1 and CDR2 sequences are SEHNR and FQNEAQ (reference sequence). This CDR3 is 14 amino acids long. The CDR3: CASSLAGPRGTQYF. DNA for the CDR3: TGTGCCAGCAGCTTGGCGGGCCCGCGGGGTACGCAGTATTTT.

The chain has TRBV11-2 and TRBJ2-3; the D gene is possibly TRBD1 (6 bases). The length of the CDR3 is 14 residues. Trimming removed 1 base from V and 7 bases from J, with 12 bases in between. Germline loops: CDR1 SGHAT, CDR2 FQNNGV. The CDR3 spells CASSLGWGPYTQYF. The CDR3 DNA is TGTGCCAGCAGCTTAGGTTGGGGGCCGTATACGCAGTATTTT.

On this clonotype itself: Lacking the conserved final phenylalanine or tryptophan, this CDR3 likely reflects a read error. This chain joins TRBV4-3 and TRBJ2-7; D possibly corresponds to TRBD1 (5 bases). CDR1 LGHNA and CDR2 YSLEER come from the germline V gene. The CDR3 runs 15 residues. Trimming stripped 5 bases from V and 5 bases from J, with 19 bases between. The CDR3, as DNA: TGCGCCAGCAGCGAGACCACCAAGGGGTTCCACGAGCAGTACTTA. This gives the protein CASSETTKGFHEQYL.

This clonotype came up many times. V and J are TRBV14 and TRBJ1-1; D may be TRBD1 (5 bases). The V end was cut by 2 bases, the J end by 4 bases, with 8 bases between. Germline CDR1 reads SGHDN; CDR2 reads FVKESK. The CDR3 covers 13 residues. The CDR3 DNA is TGTGCCAGCAGCCAACTGGGGGGCACTGAAGCTTTCTTT. Protein sequence: CASSQLGGTEAFF.